The 2 T cell receptor beta chains listed next were all sequenced from one sample in a study of T cells in Graves' hyperthyroidism and ophthalmopathy (dated by TCRdb to the late 2010s). The library was obtained by multiplex PCR. The listed sequencing device is Illumina HiSeq 2000. The TCR beta CDR3 regions were amplified from the RNA transcripts. The first round of RT-PCR for the TCR CDR3 was performed with the HTBI primer set and the Qiagen OneStep RT-PCR kit. In TCRdb, the public reads were trimmed at Q25 with fastp and aligned with MiXCR, with productive beta chains retained. Identical CDR3 protein sequences are pooled into one entry, listed with their most common genes and DNA. The sample includes some 570,000 distinct CDR3 sequences, with 17% observed a single time. 15% to 20% of the sample is held by the ten biggest clonotypes. Sequenced: blood. These receptors all stem from a woman aged 18-30 years with Graves' ophthalmopathy.

This clonotype has more than one count but fewer than ten. The rearrangement links TRBV5-6 to TRBJ2-7, with D unresolved. V dropped 2 bases and J dropped 2 bases, with 8 bases sitting between them. The CDR3 has 13 amino acids. Germline-derived CDR1 and CDR2 are SGHDT and YYEEEE. The CDR3 DNA reads TGTGCCAGCAGCTTTTGGAGTACCTACGAGCAGTACTTC. Translated: CASSFWSTYEQYF.

Worth noting for this clonotype: A junction end diverges from the germline sequence, so it may reflect a read error. V is TRBV15 and J is TRBJ2-1; 7 nucleotides match TRBD2. The CDR3 is 17 residues long. CDR1 and CDR2 from the germline V gene are LNHNV and YYDKDF (reference sequence). The CDR3 coding sequence is TGTGCCATCAGCAGAGATCTGAGTAGCGGGTGGCTCAATGAGCAGTTCTTC. Translation gives CAISRDLSSGWLNEQFF.